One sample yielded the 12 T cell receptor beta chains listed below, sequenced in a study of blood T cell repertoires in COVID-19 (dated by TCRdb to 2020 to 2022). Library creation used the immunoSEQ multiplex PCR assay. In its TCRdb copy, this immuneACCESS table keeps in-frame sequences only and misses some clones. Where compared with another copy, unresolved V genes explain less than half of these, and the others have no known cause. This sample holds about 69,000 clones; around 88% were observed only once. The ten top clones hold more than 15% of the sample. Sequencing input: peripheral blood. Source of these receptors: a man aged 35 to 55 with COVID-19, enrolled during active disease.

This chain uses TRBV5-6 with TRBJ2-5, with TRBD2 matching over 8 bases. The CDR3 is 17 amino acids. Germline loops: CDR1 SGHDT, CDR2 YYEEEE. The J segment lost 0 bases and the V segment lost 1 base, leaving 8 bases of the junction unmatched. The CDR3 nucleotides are TGTGCCAGCAGCTTGTTGGAAGTAGCGGGGTACCAAGAGACCCAGTACTTC. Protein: CASSLLEVAGYQETQYF.

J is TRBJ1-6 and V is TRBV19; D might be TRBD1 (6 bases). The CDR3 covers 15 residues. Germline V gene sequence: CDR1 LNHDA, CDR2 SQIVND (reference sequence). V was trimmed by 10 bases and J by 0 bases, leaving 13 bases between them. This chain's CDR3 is CATRTVSSYNSPLHF. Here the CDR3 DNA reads TGTGCCACTCGGACAGTGAGCTCCTATAATTCACCCCTCCACTTT.

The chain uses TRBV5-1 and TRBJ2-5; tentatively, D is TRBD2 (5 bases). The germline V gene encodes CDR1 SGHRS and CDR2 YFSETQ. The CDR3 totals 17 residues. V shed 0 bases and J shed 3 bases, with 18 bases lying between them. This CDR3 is CASSLEAARRLEETQYF. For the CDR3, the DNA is TGCGCCAGCAGCTTGGAAGCTGCCCGGAGGCTCGAAGAGACCCAGTACTTC.

The DNA for the CDR3 is TGTGCCAGCAGAGCTCGGGGAGCAGATACGCAGTATTTT. Amino acids: CASRARGADTQYF. This chain links TRBV2 with TRBJ2-3; tentatively, D is TRBD2 (5 bases). The CDR3 totals 13 residues. V gave up 6 bases and J gave up 4 bases, with 11 bases separating them. Germline values: CDR1 SNHLY, CDR2 FYNNEI.

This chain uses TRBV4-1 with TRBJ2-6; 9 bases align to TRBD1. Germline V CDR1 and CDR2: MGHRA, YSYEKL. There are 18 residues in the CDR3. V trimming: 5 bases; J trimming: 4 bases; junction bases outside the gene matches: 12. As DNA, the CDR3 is TGCGCCAGCAGCAAATGGACAGGGGCGCTACAAGGGGCCAACGTCCTGACTTTC. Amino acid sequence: CASSKWTGALQGANVLTF.

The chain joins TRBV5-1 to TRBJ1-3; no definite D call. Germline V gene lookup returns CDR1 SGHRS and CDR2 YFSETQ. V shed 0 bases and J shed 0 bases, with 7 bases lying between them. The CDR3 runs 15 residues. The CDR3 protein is CASSLDGISGNTIYF. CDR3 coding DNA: TGCGCCAGCAGCTTGGATGGCATCTCTGGAAACACCATATATTTT.

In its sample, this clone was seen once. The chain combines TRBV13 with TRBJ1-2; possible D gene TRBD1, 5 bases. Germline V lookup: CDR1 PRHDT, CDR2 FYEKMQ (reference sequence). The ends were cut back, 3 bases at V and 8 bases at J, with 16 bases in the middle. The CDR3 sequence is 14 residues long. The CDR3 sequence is CASSFRPKAGGYTF. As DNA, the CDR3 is TGTGCCAGCAGCTTTAGGCCTAAGGCAGGGGGCTACACCTTC. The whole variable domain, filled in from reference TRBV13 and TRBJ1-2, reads AAGVIQSPRHLIKEKRETATLKCYPIPRHDTVYWYQQGPGQDPQFLISFYEKMQSDKGSIPDRFSAQQFSDYHSELNMSSLELGDSALYFCASSFRPKAGGYTFGSGTRLTVV.

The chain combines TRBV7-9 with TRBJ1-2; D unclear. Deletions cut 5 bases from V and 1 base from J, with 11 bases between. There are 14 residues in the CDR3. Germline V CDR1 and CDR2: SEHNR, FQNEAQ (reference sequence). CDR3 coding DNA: TGTGCCAGCAGCCCCGGAGTGGGTAACTATGGCTACACCTTC. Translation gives CASSPGVGNYGYTF.

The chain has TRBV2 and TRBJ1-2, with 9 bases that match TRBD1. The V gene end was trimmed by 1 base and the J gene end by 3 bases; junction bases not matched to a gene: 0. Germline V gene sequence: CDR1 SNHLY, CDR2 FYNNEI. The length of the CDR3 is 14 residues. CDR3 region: CASSEDRGHYGYTF. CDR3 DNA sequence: TGTGCCAGCAGTGAAGACAGGGGGCACTATGGCTACACCTTC.

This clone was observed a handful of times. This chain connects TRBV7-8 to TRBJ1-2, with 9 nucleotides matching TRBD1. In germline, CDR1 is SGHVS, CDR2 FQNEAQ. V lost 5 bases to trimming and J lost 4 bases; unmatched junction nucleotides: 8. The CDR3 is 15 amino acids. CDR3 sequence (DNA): TGTGCCAGCAGCGAAGACAGGGGGTTGTCCTATGGCTACACCTTC. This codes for CASSEDRGLSYGYTF.

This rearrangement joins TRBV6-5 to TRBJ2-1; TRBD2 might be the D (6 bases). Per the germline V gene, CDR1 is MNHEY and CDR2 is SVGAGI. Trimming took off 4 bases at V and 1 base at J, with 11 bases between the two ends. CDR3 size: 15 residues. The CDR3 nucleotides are TGTGCCAGCAGTTCCGGGACTCTATCCTACAATGAGCAGTTCTTC. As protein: CASSSGTLSYNEQFF.

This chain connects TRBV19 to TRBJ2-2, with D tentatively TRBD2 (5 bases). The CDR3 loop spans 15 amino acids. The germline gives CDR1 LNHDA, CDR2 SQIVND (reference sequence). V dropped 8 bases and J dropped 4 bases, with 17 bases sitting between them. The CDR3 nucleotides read TGTGCCAGTTCGACCGATGTCGAGGGCACCGGGGAGCTGTTTTTT. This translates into CASSTDVEGTGELFF.